This entry lists 15 T cell receptor beta chains sequenced from one sample in a study of T cell repertoires in cytomegalovirus infection. TCRdb independently ran MiXCR on the reads; one entry per CDR3 protein. The sample has 200,000 to 250,000 distinct CDR3 sequences, roughly 23% seen once. Sequencing input: CD8+ T cells from PBMCs. The receptor source for this set is a human donor in good health (CMV status not recorded). Some clones in this sample may be carry-over from other donors' samples.

On this clonotype itself: The conserved phenylalanine or tryptophan is not found at the CDR3 terminus, so this likely reflects a read error. The genes are TRBV6-1 and TRBJ2-7; unclear D gene. Trimming left V 3 bases short and J 0 bases short, with 15 bases between. Germline CDR1 and CDR2: MNHNS and SASEGT. The CDR3 loop spans 16 amino acids. CDR3 nucleotides: TGTGCCAGCAGTGATCCCCTCGGGTCGCTCTCCTACGAGCAGTACTTG. Amino acids: CASSDPLGSLSYEQYL.

This clonotype turned up a few times. At one of its ends the junction is not consistent with the germline gene, which may arise from a read error. This chain uses TRBV25-1 with TRBJ2-7; possibly TRBD1 for D (5 bases). Germline V gene lookup returns CDR1 MGHDK and CDR2 SYGVNS. The CDR3 is 14 amino acids. CDR3 residues: CASSESTVTYEQYF. The CDR3 DNA reads as TGTGCCAGCAGCGAATCGACAGTTACCTACGAGCAGTACTTC.

The rearrangement uses TRBV15 and TRBJ2-7, with TRBD1 identical over 12 bases. CDR3 length: 14 amino acids. CDR1 is LNHNV, CDR2 YYDKDF, per germline (reference sequence). V trimming: 6 bases; J trimming: 7 bases; junction bases outside the gene matches: 7. CDR3 DNA: TGTGCCACCAGGTCGGGACAGGGGGCGAGGGAGCAGTACTTC. Translation gives CATRSGQGAREQYF. The whole variable domain, remainder taken from reference TRBV15 and TRBJ2-7, is DAMVIQNPRYQVTQFGKPVTLSCSQTLNHNVMYWYQQKSSQAPKLLFHYYDKDFNNEADTPDNFQSRRPNTSFCFLDIRSPGLGDTAMYLCATRSGQGAREQYFGPGTRLTVT.

The chain is built from TRBV29-1 and TRBJ1-1; TRBD1 might be the D (5 bases). Germline CDR1 is SQVTM and CDR2 is ANQGSEA. The CDR3 runs 13 residues. Trimming removed 7 bases at V and 0 bases at J, with 12 bases between. CDR3 nucleotides: TGCAGCGGACTGACAGCGCTGAACACTGAAGCTTTCTTT. This gives the protein CSGLTALNTEAFF.

The V call is TRBV28, the J call TRBJ1-1; D is undetermined. This CDR3 contains 13 residues. V was trimmed by 3 bases and J by 4 bases, leaving 9 bases between them. Germline lookup yields CDR1 MDHEN and CDR2 SYDVKM. Here the CDR3 reads CASSFLKITEAFF. The CDR3 DNA reads TGTGCCAGCAGTTTTCTCAAAATCACTGAAGCTTTCTTT.

The V and J genes are TRBV29-1 and TRBJ2-7; D uncertain. CDR3 length: 11 amino acids. The germline V and J ends were trimmed by 4 bases and 2 bases, with 6 bases remaining between them. CDR1 SQVTM and CDR2 ANQGSEA come from the germline V gene. CDR3 in DNA: TGCAGCGTTGGTGGGACCTACGAGCAGTACTTC. This translates into CSVGGTYEQYF.

There are a few counts of this clonotype. The rearrangement links TRBV28 to TRBJ1-1; tentative D call: TRBD1 (5 bases). From germline, CDR1 is MDHEN and CDR2 SYDVKM. The CDR3 runs to 12 residues. V lost 2 bases to trimming and J lost 7 bases, with 8 bases between them. CDR3 amino acids: CASSLDGHEAFF. The CDR3 DNA is TGTGCCAGCAGTTTAGACGGACATGAAGCTTTCTTT. Supplemented by reference TRBV28 and TRBJ1-1, the full variable domain reads DVKVTQSSRYLVKRTGEKVFLECVQDMDHENMFWYRQDPGLGLRLIYFSYDVKMKEKGDIPEGYSVSREKKERFSLILESASTNQTSMYLCASSLDGHEAFFGQGTRLTVV.

This clonotype has a handful of counts. The J gene is TRBJ1-2, the V gene TRBV14; 10 bases map to TRBD1. This CDR3 is 15 amino acids long. Trimming cost V 1 base and J 8 bases; bases outside gene matches: 7. Germline V gene data show CDR1 as SGHDN and CDR2 as FVKESK. The CDR3, as DNA: TGTGCCAGCAGCCAAGGCGGACAGGGGGGGATCGGCTACACCTTC. Encoded protein: CASSQGGQGGIGYTF.

The chain carries TRBV15 and TRBJ2-3; TRBD2 aligns across 10 bases. Germline V lookup: CDR1 LNHNV, CDR2 YYDKDF (reference sequence). The CDR3 totals 14 residues. The trim removed 5 bases at V and 8 bases at J, leaving 7 bases unmatched. Written as DNA, the CDR3 is TGTGCCACCAGCGATAGCGGGGGGACGAGTACGCAGTATTTT. Translated, it gives CATSDSGGTSTQYF.

This clonotype was picked up a small number of times. The chain recombines TRBV14 with TRBJ2-3; D gene uncertain. The germline gives CDR1 SGHDN, CDR2 FVKESK. Trimming took 0 bases from V and 6 from J, leaving 10 bases between them. This CDR3 is 14 amino acids long. The CDR3 DNA follows: TGTGCCAGCAGCCAAGAGAGGCCCGGGGATACGCAGTATTTT. It translates to CASSQERPGDTQYF. Variable domain in full (rest from reference TRBV14 and TRBJ2-3): EAGVTQFPSHSVIEKGQTVTLRCDPISGHDNLYWYRRVMGKEIKFLLHFVKESKQDESGMPNNRFLAERTGGTYSTLKVQPAELEDSGVYFCASSQERPGDTQYFGPGTRLTVL.

The chain joins TRBV2 to TRBJ2-2, with 7 bases fitting TRBD2. The V segment lost 9 bases and the J segment 7 bases; nucleotides outside the gene matches: 14. This CDR3 has 15 residues. Germline V gene sequence: CDR1 SNHLY, CDR2 FYNNEI. This CDR3 is CASRPGRGDIGELFF. The CDR3 DNA reads as TGTGCCAGTCGACCTGGGAGGGGTGACATCGGGGAGCTGTTTTTT.

This clonotype appeared many times. This chain joins TRBV28 and TRBJ2-7; a possible D gene is TRBD1 (5 bases). Germline loops: CDR1 MDHEN, CDR2 SYDVKM. Trimming cost V 6 bases and J 4 bases, with 10 bases left between them. CDR3 length: 12 residues. This chain's CDR3 is CASSHDSYEQYF. The CDR3 region has the DNA TGTGCCAGCAGCCATGACAGTTACGAGCAGTACTTC. Variable domain in full (rest from reference TRBV28 and TRBJ2-7): DVKVTQSSRYLVKRTGEKVFLECVQDMDHENMFWYRQDPGLGLRLIYFSYDVKMKEKGDIPEGYSVSREKKERFSLILESASTNQTSMYLCASSHDSYEQYFGPGTRLTVT.

This rearrangement joins TRBV20-1 to TRBJ2-7; TRBD2 matches 10 bases. The CDR3 is 16 amino acids. Germline V CDR1 and CDR2: DFQATT, SNEGSKA (reference sequence). Losses at the gene ends were 0 bases for V and 3 bases for J; bases not matched to a gene: 8. DNA for the CDR3: TGCAGTGCTAGAGATCCTTATAGCGGGGGGATCTACGAGCAGTACTTC. Its protein is CSARDPYSGGIYEQYF.

The rearrangement links TRBV20-1 to TRBJ2-1; tentative D call: TRBD2 (6 bases). The germline CDR1 and CDR2 sequences are DFQATT and SNEGSKA (reference sequence). V was clipped by 3 bases and J by 2 bases, with 11 bases between them. The CDR3 has 14 amino acids. The CDR3 sequence is CSASFSGTYNEQFF. The DNA of the CDR3 is TGCAGTGCTAGCTTTAGCGGCACCTACAATGAGCAGTTCTTC.

This clonotype was observed a few times. CDR3 residues: CASSVSPNTEAFF. The CDR3 nucleotides are TGTGCCAGTAGTGTAAGTCCGAACACTGAAGCTTTCTTT. The chain is built from TRBV19 and TRBJ1-1; D call uncertain. The CDR3 has 13 residues. Germline V gene lookup returns CDR1 LNHDA and CDR2 SQIVND (reference sequence). V lost 5 bases to trimming and J lost 1 base, with 8 bases between them.